This T cell receptor beta chain was observed in a study of blood T cell repertoires in COVID-19. CDR1 and CDR2 (germline): ENHRY, SYGVKD. This CDR3 contains 16 residues. V lost 6 bases, J lost 4 bases, and 12 bases stayed unmatched. Authors' analysis steps: Amplification with reference gene primers provided the estimates of nucleated cell counts. Sequenced by immunoSEQ multiplex PCR; TCRdb stores in-frame clones only, minus some. That table furnishes V, J and clone size, whereas the DNA furnished D and trimming. The sample lists about 200,000 clones, over 80% occurring once. This TCR was recovered from a man aged 40-55 years with acute or convalescent COVID-19. Sequencing input: peripheral blood. This chain links TRBV10-3 with TRBJ2-5, with TRBD2 identical over 9 bases. The CDR3 loop is CAIRSGGRALLETQYF. The CDR3 nucleotides are TGTGCCATCAGATCGGGCGGGAGGGCCCTTTTAGAGACCCAGTACTTC.